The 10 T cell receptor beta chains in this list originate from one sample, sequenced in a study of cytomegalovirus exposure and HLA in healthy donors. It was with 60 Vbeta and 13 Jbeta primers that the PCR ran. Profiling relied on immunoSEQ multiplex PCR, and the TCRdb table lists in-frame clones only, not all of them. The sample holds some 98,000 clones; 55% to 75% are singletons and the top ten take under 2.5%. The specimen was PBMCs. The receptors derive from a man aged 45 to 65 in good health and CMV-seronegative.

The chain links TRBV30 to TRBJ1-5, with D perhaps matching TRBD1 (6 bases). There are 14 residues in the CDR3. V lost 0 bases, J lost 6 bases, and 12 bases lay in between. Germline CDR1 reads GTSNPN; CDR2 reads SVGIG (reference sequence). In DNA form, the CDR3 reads TGTGCCTGGAGTGTGGGGGGGGCGGTTCAGCCCCAGCATTTT. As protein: CAWSVGGAVQPQHF.

The CDR3 DNA sequence: TGTGCCAGCAGCTTACTGGGGAGAGGTTCGGCCGGGGAGCTGTTTTTT. Translation gives CASSLLGRGSAGELFF. The chain is built from TRBV7-3 and TRBJ2-2; D possibly corresponds to TRBD2 (5 bases). CDR3 length equals 16 residues. V shed 2 bases and J shed 6 bases, with 16 bases lying between them. CDR1 and CDR2 (germline): SGHTA, FQGTGA.

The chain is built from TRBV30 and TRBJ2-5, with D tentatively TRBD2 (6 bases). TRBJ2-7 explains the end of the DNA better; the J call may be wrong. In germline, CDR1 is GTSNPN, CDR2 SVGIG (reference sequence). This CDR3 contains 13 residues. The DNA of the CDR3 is TGTGCCTGGAGTCCCCGGACTATCTACGAGCAGTACTTC. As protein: CAWSPRTIYEQYF.

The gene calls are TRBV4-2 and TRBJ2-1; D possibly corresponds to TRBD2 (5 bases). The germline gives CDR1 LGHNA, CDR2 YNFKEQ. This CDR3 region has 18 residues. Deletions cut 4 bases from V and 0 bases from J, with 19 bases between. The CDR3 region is CASSLLGPAESSYNEQFF. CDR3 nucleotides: TGTGCCAGCAGCCTCCTCGGTCCAGCGGAGAGCTCCTACAATGAGCAGTTCTTC.

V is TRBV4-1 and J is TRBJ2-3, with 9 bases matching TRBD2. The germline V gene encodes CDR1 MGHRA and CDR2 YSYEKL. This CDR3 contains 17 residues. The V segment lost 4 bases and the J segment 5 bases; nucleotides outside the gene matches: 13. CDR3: CASSPLTVAGAGDTQYF. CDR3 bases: TGCGCCAGCAGCCCCCTTACCGTAGCGGGGGCGGGAGATACGCAGTATTTT.

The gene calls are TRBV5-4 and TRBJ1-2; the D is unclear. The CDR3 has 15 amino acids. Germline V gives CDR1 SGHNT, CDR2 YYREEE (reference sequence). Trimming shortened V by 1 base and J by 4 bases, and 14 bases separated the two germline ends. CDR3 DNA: TGTGCCAGCAGCTTGTATTCGGTTAGCGCCTATGGCTACACCTTC. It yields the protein CASSLYSVSAYGYTF.

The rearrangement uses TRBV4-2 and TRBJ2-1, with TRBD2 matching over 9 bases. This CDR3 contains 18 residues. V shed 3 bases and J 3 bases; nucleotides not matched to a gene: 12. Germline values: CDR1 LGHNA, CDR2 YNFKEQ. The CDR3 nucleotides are TGTGCCAGCAGCCAGGAAGGACCGGGGACTAGCAGCTACAATGAGCAGTTCTTC. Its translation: CASSQEGPGTSSYNEQFF.

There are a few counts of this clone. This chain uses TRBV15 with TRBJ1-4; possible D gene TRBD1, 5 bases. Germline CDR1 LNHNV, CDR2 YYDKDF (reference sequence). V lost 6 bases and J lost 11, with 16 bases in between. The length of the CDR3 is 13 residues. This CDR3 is CATRTVRVGKLFF. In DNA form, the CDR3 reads TGTGCCACCAGGACCGTCAGGGTGGGCAAACTGTTTTTT. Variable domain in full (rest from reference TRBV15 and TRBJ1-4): DAMVIQNPRYQVTQFGKPVTLSCSQTLNHNVMYWYQQKSSQAPKLLFHYYDKDFNNEADTPDNFQSRRPNTSFCFLDIRSPGLGDTAMYLCATRTVRVGKLFFGSGTQLSVL.

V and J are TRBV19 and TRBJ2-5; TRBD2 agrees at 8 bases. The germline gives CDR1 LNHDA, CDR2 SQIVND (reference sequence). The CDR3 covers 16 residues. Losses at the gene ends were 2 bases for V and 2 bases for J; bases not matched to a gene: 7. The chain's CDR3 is CASSILGVAGQETQYF. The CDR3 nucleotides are TGTGCCAGTAGTATACTAGGGGTAGCGGGACAAGAGACCCAGTACTTC.

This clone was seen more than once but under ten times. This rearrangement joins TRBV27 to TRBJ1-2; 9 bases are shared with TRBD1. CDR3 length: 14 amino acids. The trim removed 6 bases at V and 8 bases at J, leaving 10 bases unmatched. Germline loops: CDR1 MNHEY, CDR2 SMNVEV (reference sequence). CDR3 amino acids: CASSHRDRARGYTF. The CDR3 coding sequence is TGTGCCAGCAGCCACCGGGACAGGGCAAGGGGCTACACCTTC.